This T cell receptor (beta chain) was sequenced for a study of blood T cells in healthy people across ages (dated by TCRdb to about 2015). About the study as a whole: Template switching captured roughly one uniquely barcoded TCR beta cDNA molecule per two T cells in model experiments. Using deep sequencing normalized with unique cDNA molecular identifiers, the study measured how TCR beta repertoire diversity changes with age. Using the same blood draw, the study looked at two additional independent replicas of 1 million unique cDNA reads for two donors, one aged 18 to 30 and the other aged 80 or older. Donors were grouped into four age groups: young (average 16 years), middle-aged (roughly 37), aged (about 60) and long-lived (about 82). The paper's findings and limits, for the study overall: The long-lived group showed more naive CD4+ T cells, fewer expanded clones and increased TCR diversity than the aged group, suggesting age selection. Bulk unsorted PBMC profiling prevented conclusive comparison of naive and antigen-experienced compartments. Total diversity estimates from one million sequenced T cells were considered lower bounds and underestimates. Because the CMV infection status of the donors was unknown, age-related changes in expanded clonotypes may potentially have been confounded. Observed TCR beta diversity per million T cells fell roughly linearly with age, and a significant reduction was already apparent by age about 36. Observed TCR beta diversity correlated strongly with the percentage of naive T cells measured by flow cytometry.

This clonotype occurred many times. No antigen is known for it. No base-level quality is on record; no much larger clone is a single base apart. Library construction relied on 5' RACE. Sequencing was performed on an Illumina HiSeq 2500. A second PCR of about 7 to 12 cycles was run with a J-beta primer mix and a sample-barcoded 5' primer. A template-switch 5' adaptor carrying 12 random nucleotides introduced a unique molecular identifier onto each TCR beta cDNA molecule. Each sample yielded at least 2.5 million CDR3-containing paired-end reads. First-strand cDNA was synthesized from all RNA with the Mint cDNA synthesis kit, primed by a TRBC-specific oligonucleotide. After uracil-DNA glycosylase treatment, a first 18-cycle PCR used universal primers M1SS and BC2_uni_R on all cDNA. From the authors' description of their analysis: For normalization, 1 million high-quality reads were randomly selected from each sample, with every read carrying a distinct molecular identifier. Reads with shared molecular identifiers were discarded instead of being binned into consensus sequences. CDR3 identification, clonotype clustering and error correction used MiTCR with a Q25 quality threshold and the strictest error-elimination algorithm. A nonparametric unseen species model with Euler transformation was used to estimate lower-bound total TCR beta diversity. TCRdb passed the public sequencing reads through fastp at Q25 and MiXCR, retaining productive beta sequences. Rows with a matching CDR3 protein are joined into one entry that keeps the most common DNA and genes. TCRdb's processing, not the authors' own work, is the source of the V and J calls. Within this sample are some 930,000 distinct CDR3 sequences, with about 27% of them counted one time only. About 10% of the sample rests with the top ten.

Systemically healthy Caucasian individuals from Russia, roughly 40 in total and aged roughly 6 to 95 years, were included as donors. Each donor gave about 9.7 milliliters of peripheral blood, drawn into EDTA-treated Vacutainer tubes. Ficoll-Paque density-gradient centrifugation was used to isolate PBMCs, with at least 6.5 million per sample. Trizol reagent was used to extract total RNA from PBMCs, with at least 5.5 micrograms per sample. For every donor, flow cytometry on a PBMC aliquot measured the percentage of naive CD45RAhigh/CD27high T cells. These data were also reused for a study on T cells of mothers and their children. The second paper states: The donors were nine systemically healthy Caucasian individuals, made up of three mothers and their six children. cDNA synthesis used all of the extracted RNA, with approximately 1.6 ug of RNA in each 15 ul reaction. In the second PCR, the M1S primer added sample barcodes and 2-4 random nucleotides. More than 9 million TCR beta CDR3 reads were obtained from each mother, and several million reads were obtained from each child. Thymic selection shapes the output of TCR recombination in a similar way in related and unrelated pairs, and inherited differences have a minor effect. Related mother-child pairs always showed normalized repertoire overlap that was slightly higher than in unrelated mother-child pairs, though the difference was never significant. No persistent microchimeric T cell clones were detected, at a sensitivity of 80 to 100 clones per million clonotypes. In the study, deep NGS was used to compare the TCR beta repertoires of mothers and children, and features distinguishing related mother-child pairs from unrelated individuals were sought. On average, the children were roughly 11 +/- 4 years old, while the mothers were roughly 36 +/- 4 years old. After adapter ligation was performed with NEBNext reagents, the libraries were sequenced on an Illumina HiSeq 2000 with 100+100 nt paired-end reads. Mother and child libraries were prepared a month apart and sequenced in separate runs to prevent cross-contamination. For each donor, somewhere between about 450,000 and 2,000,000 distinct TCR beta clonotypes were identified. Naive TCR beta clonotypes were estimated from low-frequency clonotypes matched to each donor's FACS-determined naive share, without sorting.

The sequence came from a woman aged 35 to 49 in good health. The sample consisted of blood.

This receptor carries the CDR3 CASENHEWRLYEQYF. The nucleotides are TGTGCCAGCGAGAATCATGAGTGGAGACTCTACGAGCAGTACTTC. The chain uses TRBV11-2 and TRBJ2-7; no D gene call is confident. Inclusive of the bounding cysteine and phenylalanine, the CDR3 is 15 residues long. Of the read, only the CDR3 DNA is kept; its 45 bases are in frame from base 1. V is shortened by 8 bases, J by 3 bases, and the region joining them spans 20 bases. CDR1 is given as SGHAT and CDR2 as FQNNGV, both from the germline V gene.